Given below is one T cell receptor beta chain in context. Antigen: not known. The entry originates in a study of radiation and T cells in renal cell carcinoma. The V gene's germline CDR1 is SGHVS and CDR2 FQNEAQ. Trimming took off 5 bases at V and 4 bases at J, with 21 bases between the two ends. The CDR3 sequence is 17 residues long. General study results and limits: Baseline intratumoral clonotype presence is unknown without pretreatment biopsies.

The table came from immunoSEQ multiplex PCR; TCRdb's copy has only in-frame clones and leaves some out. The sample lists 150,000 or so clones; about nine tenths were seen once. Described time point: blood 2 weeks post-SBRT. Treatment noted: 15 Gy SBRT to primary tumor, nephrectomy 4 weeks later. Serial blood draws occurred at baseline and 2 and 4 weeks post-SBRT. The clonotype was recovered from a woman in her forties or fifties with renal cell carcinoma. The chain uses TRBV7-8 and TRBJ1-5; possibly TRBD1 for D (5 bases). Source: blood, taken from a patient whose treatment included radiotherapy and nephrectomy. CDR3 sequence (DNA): TGTGCCAGCAGCCACGGGGCAGGGTGGAGGAATAATCAGCCCCAGCATTTT. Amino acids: CASSHGAGWRNNQPQHF.